This TCR beta chain was recorded in a study of blood T cell repertoires in COVID-19. Background on the study: Sites across the United States, Italy and Spain contributed samples from acute and convalescent COVID-19. Sources were T cells, B-cell-depleted T cells, or PBMCs; the material itself was cDNA or gDNA.

The V and J ends lost 6 bases and 0 bases respectively, with 14 bases between them. Germline CDR1 reads SGHTA; CDR2 reads FQGNSA. CDR3 length: 15 amino acids. Original methodology: Counts of nucleated cells, estimated from reference gene primer amplification, were obtained. This table comes from immunoSEQ multiplex PCR, and its TCRdb copy is limited to in-frame clones, with some not included. The V and J calls and clone size were taken over from that table, and D and trimming were inferred from the DNA. The sample shows about 180,000 clones, 85% to 90% of them seen only once. This chain joins TRBV7-2 and TRBJ1-1; weak D call: TRBD1 (5 bases). The TCR comes from a woman aged 25 to 45 with active or convalescent COVID-19. Sequenced material: peripheral blood. CDR3 coding DNA: TGTGCCAGCAGACTGGGGGGAGGGATGAACACTGAAGCTTTCTTT. Translating it yields CASRLGGGMNTEAFF. Together with reference TRBV7-2 and TRBJ1-1, the CDR3 gives the full variable domain: GAGVSQSPSNKVTEKGKDVELRCDPISGHTALYWYRQSLGQGLEFLIYFQGNSAPDKSGLPSDRFSAERTGGSVSTLTIQRTQQEDSAVYLCASRLGGGMNTEAFFGQGTRLTVV.